A single sample gave rise to the 26 T cell receptor beta chains below, sequenced in a study of T cells in Graves' hyperthyroidism and ophthalmopathy. Using RNA transcripts as the source, TCR beta CDR3 regions were amplified. The HTBI primer set was used in a first-round RT-PCR of the TCR CDR3. TCRdb analysed the multiplex PCR reads with MiXCR anew, one entry per CDR3 protein. This table holds more than 550,000 distinct CDR3 sequences, approximately 15% found once. The material sequenced was blood. The receptors shown here come from a man between 45 and 60 years old with Graves' hyperthyroidism.

The chain combines TRBV20-1 with TRBJ2-3, with 7 bases matching TRBD2. CDR3 size: 19 residues. J was trimmed by 2 bases and V by 1 base; bases with no gene match: 18. Per germline, CDR1 DFQATT and CDR2 SNEGSKA (reference sequence). CDR3 in DNA: TGCAGTGCTAGAGTGGGGGGAGGGAACTTAGACTTATTCACAGATACGCAGTATTTT. As protein: CSARVGGGNLDLFTDTQYF.

This clonotype has just one count. A much more abundant neighbour one base away suggests this may be a read error. V usage is TRBV28 and J usage is TRBJ2-7; D possibly corresponds to TRBD2 (6 bases). Germline V gives CDR1 MDHEN, CDR2 SYDVKM. The CDR3 has 14 amino acids. The CDR3 DNA sequence: TGTGCCAGCAGTTTTGCGGACTACTCCTACGAGCAGTGCTTC. Encoded protein: CASSFADYSYEQCF.

This clonotype was found a few times. V and J are TRBV12-3 or TRBV12-4 and TRBJ2-1, with 7 bases lining up with TRBD1. The CDR3 has 16 amino acids. Losses at the gene ends were 6 bases for V and 3 bases for J; bases not matched to a gene: 11. The chain's CDR3 is CASRDSGTVSYNEQFF. DNA for the CDR3: TGTGCCAGCAGAGATTCCGGGACAGTTAGCTACAATGAGCAGTTCTTC.

V gene TRBV13 combines with J gene TRBJ2-7, with 8 positions matching TRBD2. The V segment lost 6 bases and the J segment 4 bases; nucleotides outside the gene matches: 5. The CDR3 sequence is 13 residues long. CDR1 is PRHDT, CDR2 FYEKMQ, per germline (reference sequence). The CDR3 coding sequence is TGTGCCAGCAGTAGCGGGAAGGTGTACGAGCAGTACTTC. Its protein product is CASSSGKVYEQYF.

This clonotype appeared a few times. The CDR3 is CASSPRQGYQPQHF. In DNA form, the CDR3 reads TGTGCCAGCAGCCCCCGACAGGGGTATCAGCCCCAGCATTTT. The V and J genes are TRBV3-1 and TRBJ1-5, with 8 nucleotides matching TRBD1. CDR1 and CDR2 (germline): LGHDT, YNNKEL (reference sequence). CDR3 length: 14 amino acids. Trimming took 4 bases from V and 5 from J; bases not matched to a gene: 4.

This clonotype came up many times. The CDR3 here is CATLPYGGGTSYEQYF. The CDR3 nucleotides read TGTGCCACACTGCCGTATGGCGGGGGTACCTCCTACGAGCAGTACTTC. The chain employs TRBV10-3 and TRBJ2-7, with 7 bases lining up with TRBD2. Unmatched junction bases numbered 15, after V lost 10 bases and J lost 0 bases. CDR3 length: 16 residues. In germline, CDR1 is ENHRY, CDR2 SYGVKD.

The rearrangement uses TRBV6-1 and TRBJ2-1; D might be TRBD1 or TRBD2, each matching 6 bases. This CDR3 has 17 residues. V lost 5 bases and J lost 6, with 23 bases in between. Germline V gene sequence: CDR1 MNHNS, CDR2 SASEGT. CDR3 region: CASSTPGGTRIGNEQFF. Here the CDR3 DNA reads TGTGCCAGCAGTACCCCTGGCGGGACAAGAATCGGCAATGAGCAGTTCTTC.

This clonotype was picked up one time. V usage is TRBV28 and J usage is TRBJ2-3; TRBD2 matches 16 bases. V lost 4 bases to trimming and J lost 3 bases; unmatched junction nucleotides: 4. The V gene's germline CDR1 is MDHEN and CDR2 SYDVKM. The CDR3 sequence is 17 residues long. The chain's CDR3 is CASSSGTSGRATDTQYF. DNA of the CDR3: TGTGCCAGCAGTTCCGGGACTAGCGGGAGGGCAACAGATACGCAGTATTTT.

This clonotype was detected many times. V is TRBV6-5 and J is TRBJ1-5; 8 bases are shared with TRBD1. Germline V gene data show CDR1 as MNHEY and CDR2 as SVGAGI. Trimming at V came to 3 bases and at J to 7 bases, leaving 5 bases not matched to a gene. The CDR3 length is 14 residues. In DNA form, the CDR3 reads TGTGCCAGCAGTTATACAGGGGGGACCCAGCCCCAGCATTTT. It is translated as CASSYTGGTQPQHF.

This clonotype was counted many times. The rearrangement joins TRBV3-1 to TRBJ1-1; 7 nucleotides align to TRBD1. The length of the CDR3 is 14 residues. J lost 6 bases, V lost 4 bases, and 8 bases had no gene match. Germline CDR1 LGHDT, CDR2 YNNKEL (reference sequence). Here the CDR3 DNA reads TGTGCCAGCAGCCCCGCCGGGACAGCCTCTGAAGCTTTCTTT. It yields the protein CASSPAGTASEAFF. Full variable domain (outside the CDR3, taken from reference TRBV3-1 and TRBJ1-1): DTAVSQTPKYLVTQMGNDKSIKCEQNLGHDTMYWYKQDSKKFLKIMFSYNNKELIINETVPNRFSPKSPDKAHLNLHINSLELGDSAVYFCASSPAGTASEAFFGQGTRLTVV.

This clonotype occurred a few times. The rearrangement uses TRBV12-3 or TRBV12-4 and TRBJ2-2; 8 nucleotides line up with TRBD1. The CDR3 is 16 residues long. The V gene end was trimmed by 1 base and the J gene end by 4 bases; junction bases not matched to a gene: 5. The CDR3 nucleotides read TGTGCCAGCAGTTTAGTCAGGGGGCCAGTCACCGGGGAGCTGTTTTTT. It specifies CASSLVRGPVTGELFF.

V gene TRBV6-1 combines with J gene TRBJ1-1; no clear D gene. Trimming removed 4 bases at V and 1 base at J, with 10 bases between. CDR1 and CDR2 from the germline V gene are MNHNS and SASEGT. The CDR3 sequence is 14 residues long. This chain's CDR3 is CASSGLQSNTEAFF. In nucleotides, the CDR3 is TGTGCCAGCAGTGGCCTACAGTCGAACACTGAAGCTTTCTTT.

This clonotype has at least ten counts. The rearrangement joins TRBV28 to TRBJ1-1; a possible D gene is TRBD1 (5 bases). Germline-derived CDR1 and CDR2 are MDHEN and SYDVKM. CDR3 length: 13 residues. Between the trimmed V and J ends, which lost 7 bases and 1 base, there was a span of 10 bases. CDR3 in amino acids: CASNPGENTEAFF. Written as DNA, the CDR3 is TGTGCCAGCAATCCGGGGGAGAACACTGAAGCTTTCTTT.

The chain combines TRBV2 with TRBJ1-1; D gene unclear. This CDR3 comprises 13 residues. Germline V gene sequence: CDR1 SNHLY, CDR2 FYNNEI. The germline V and J ends were trimmed by 5 bases and 1 base, with 8 bases remaining between them. CDR3 sequence: CASSPLWNTEAFF. CDR3 nucleotide sequence: TGTGCCAGCAGTCCCCTTTGGAACACTGAAGCTTTCTTT.

This clonotype was counted many times. The chain is built from TRBV7-9 and TRBJ2-5; 7 bases match TRBD1. V shed 5 bases, J shed 1 base, and the junction held 10 bases outside the gene matches. This CDR3 contains 16 residues. Per the germline V gene, CDR1 is SEHNR and CDR2 is FQNEAQ (reference sequence). CDR3 sequence reads: CASSRLGDSRQETQYF. As DNA, the CDR3 is TGTGCCAGCAGCCGACTGGGGGACAGTCGCCAAGAGACCCAGTACTTC. The full variable domain, with the rest looked up from reference TRBV7-9 and TRBJ2-5, is DTGVSQNPRHKITKRGQNVTFRCDPISEHNRLYWYRQTLGQGPEFLTYFQNEAQLEKSRLLSDRFSAERPKGSFSTLEIQRTEQGDSAMYLCASSRLGDSRQETQYFGPGTRLLVL.

CDR3 sequence reads: CASSFSGGANTDTQYF. The CDR3 nucleotides read TGCGCCAGCAGCTTTAGCGGCGGGGCCAACACAGATACGCAGTATTTT. The chain links TRBV5-1 to TRBJ2-3; D perhaps matches TRBD2 (6 bases). Trimming took 2 bases from V and 2 from J, leaving 15 bases between them. CDR1 and CDR2 (germline): SGHRS, YFSETQ. The CDR3 spans 16 residues.

This clonotype was observed at least ten times. The V gene is TRBV24-1, the J gene TRBJ1-5; weak D call: TRBD1 (5 bases). V was cut by 3 bases and J by 4 bases, with 9 bases left in between. In germline, CDR1 is KGHDR, CDR2 SFDVKD. The CDR3 is made up of 14 amino acids. DNA for the CDR3: TGTGCCACCAGTGATCCGGGACGGAATCAGCCCCAGCATTTT. Amino acid sequence: CATSDPGRNQPQHF.

At least ten counts were recorded for this clonotype. This rearrangement joins TRBV5-1 to TRBJ1-2; possible D gene TRBD1, 5 bases. The ends were cut back, 1 base at V and 5 bases at J, with 21 bases in the middle. The CDR3 runs to 17 residues. Germline V gene data show CDR1 as SGHRS and CDR2 as YFSETQ. The CDR3 coding sequence is TGCGCCAGCAGCTTGTATACTTTAAGGGACCTATCTTATGGCTACACCTTC. As protein: CASSLYTLRDLSYGYTF.

The rearrangement links TRBV7-9 to TRBJ2-1; 8 bases match TRBD1. With 10 bases clipped from V and 5 bases from J, the junction kept 10 bases outside the gene matches. CDR1 SEHNR and CDR2 FQNEAQ come from the germline V gene (reference sequence). This CDR3 comprises 14 residues. The CDR3 sequence: CAMQGATPDNEQFF. CDR3 coding DNA: TGTGCCATGCAGGGGGCTACTCCAGACAATGAGCAGTTCTTC.

This clonotype was recorded many times. V and J are TRBV27 and TRBJ2-7; D might be TRBD2 (5 bases). Trimming took off 2 bases at V and 10 bases at J, with 12 bases between the two ends. The CDR3 contains 12 residues. CDR1 MNHEY and CDR2 SMNVEV come from the germline V gene (reference sequence). The chain's CDR3 is CASSLGLGRQYF. CDR3 coding DNA: TGTGCCAGCAGTTTAGGTCTAGGGAGACAGTACTTC.

Ten or more counts support this clonotype. The chain recombines TRBV20-1 with TRBJ2-5; D unresolved. CDR1 and CDR2 from the germline V gene are DFQATT and SNEGSKA (reference sequence). This CDR3 has 12 amino acids. V was pared by 1 base and J by 5 bases, with 8 bases between. CDR3 region: CSARGVLETQYF. The CDR3 region has the DNA TGCAGTGCTAGAGGTGTTCTGGAGACCCAGTACTTC.

The rearrangement joins TRBV5-4 to TRBJ2-7, with D possibly being TRBD2 (6 bases). The CDR3 loop spans 15 amino acids. Germline V gene lookup returns CDR1 SGHNT and CDR2 YYREEE (reference sequence). V lost 2 bases and J 3 bases, leaving 15 bases between the germline ends. The CDR3 DNA reads as TGTGCCAGCAGCTTTGGTCCGGGGCGGGACTACGAGCAGTACTTC. Translating gives CASSFGPGRDYEQYF.

The CDR3 reads CAWSASGTGVDQPQHF. CDR3 nucleotide sequence: TGTGCCTGGAGTGCCTCCGGGACAGGGGTTGATCAGCCCCAGCATTTT. The genes are TRBV30 and TRBJ1-5; 10 bases are a match to TRBD1. The ends lost 1 base at V and 5 bases at J; junction bases unmatched: 8. Germline CDR1 GTSNPN, CDR2 SVGIG (reference sequence). The CDR3 contains 16 residues.

This clonotype was recorded at least ten times. V gene TRBV7-9 combines with J gene TRBJ1-3, with D unclear. Per germline, CDR1 SEHNR and CDR2 FQNEAQ (reference sequence). V was pared by 1 base and J by 1 base, with 5 bases between. The CDR3 spans 14 residues. CDR3 in amino acids: CASSLVLSGNTIYF. As DNA, the CDR3 is TGTGCCAGCAGCTTAGTCCTGTCTGGAAACACCATATATTTT.

This clonotype was found many times. The chain uses TRBV28 and TRBJ2-3; the match to TRBD1 covers 10 bases. With 2 bases clipped from V and 3 bases from J, the junction kept 8 bases outside the gene matches. Looked up from germline, CDR1 is MDHEN and CDR2 is SYDVKM. The CDR3 runs to 17 residues. This chain's CDR3 is CASSLAGGQGMTDTQYF. The CDR3 DNA is TGTGCCAGCAGTTTAGCGGGGGGACAGGGGATGACAGATACGCAGTATTTT.

This clonotype has at least ten counts. This chain joins TRBV7-9 and TRBJ1-4; a weak D match, TRBD1 (6 bases). CDR1 and CDR2 from the germline V gene are SEHNR and FQNEAQ (reference sequence). The V gene lost 6 bases and the J gene lost 6 bases, with 14 bases spanning the gap. The CDR3 sequence is 14 residues long. CDR3 sequence reads: CASSNRDTDEKLFF. The CDR3 DNA sequence: TGTGCCAGCAGTAACCGGGACACGGATGAAAAACTGTTTTTT.